This T cell receptor (beta chain) came from a study of shared clonotypes between healthy human individuals. This CDR3 comprises 15 residues. The germline CDR1 and CDR2 sequences are GTSNPN and SVGIG (reference sequence). V shed 2 bases, J shed 8 bases, and the junction held 10 bases outside the gene matches. Data came from immunoSEQ multiplex PCR; TCRdb stores just in-frame clones and leaves some out. The sample lists hundreds of thousands of clones; approximately 97% were seen once. Of note for this clone: Its target is unknown.

Broader study findings: Memory subsets generally showed lower estimated richness than naive subsets.

Sequences were obtained from naive CD4+ T cells sorted from blood. Sample subset: CD45RA+ positively selected. The rearrangement links TRBV30 to TRBJ2-1; 9 bases fit TRBD1. The sequence was obtained from a woman aged 25 to 39 in good health. This chain's CDR3 is CAWSTDRGSSHEQFF. The DNA of the CDR3 is TGTGCCTGGAGTACAGACAGGGGGTCGAGTCATGAGCAGTTCTTC.